One and the same sample provided the 9 T cell receptor beta chains below, sequenced in a study of CD4 T cells in relation to SARS-CoV-2 and coronaviruses. Method: immunoSEQ multiplex PCR; TCRdb's copy keeps in-frame clones and lacks some. The sample holds approximately 20,000 clones, 65% to 85% seen once. The unexposed donors gave CD4+ T cells in about 2011-2018, prior to COVID-19. Isolation of CD4+ T cells took place after about 10 days in culture. These TCRs' antigens remain unknown. The specimen was CD4+ T cells from PBMCs, cultured in vitro. The receptors were sampled from a human donor in good health.

The V gene is TRBV18, the J gene TRBJ2-7, with D possibly TRBD1 on 6 matching bases. The V end was cut by 2 bases, the J end by 6 bases, with 17 bases between. This CDR3 region has 15 residues. Germline V lookup: CDR1 KGHSH, CDR2 LQKENI. The CDR3 sequence: CASSPSGSLGAEQYF. The CDR3 region has the DNA TGTGCCAGCTCACCATCGGGATCCCTGGGGGCCGAGCAGTACTTC.

The chain has TRBV7-3 and TRBJ1-2; D remains ambiguous. The CDR3 runs 13 residues. V dropped 4 bases and J dropped 4 bases, with 10 bases sitting between them. Germline CDR1 SGHTA, CDR2 FQGTGA. DNA of the CDR3: TGTGCCAGCAGCTCGACACCTGGCTATGGCTACACCTTC. This encodes CASSSTPGYGYTF. Drawing the rest from reference TRBV7-3 and TRBJ1-2, the complete variable domain is GAGVSQTPSNKVTEKGKYVELRCDPISGHTALYWYRQSLGQGPEFLIYFQGTGAADDSGLPNDRFFAVRPEGSVSTLKIQRTERGDSAVYLCASSSTPGYGYTFGSGTRLTVV.

The CDR3 nucleotides read TGTGCCAACAGACCAGTTCCCACAGGCGAGCAGTACTTC. Encoded protein: CANRPVPTGEQYF. V usage is TRBV2 and J usage is TRBJ2-7, with a tentative D call TRBD1 (5 bases). Per germline, CDR1 SNHLY and CDR2 FYNNEI. V was clipped by 10 bases and J by 6 bases, with 19 bases between them. The CDR3 is made up of 13 amino acids.

This clone was recorded once. The genes are TRBV29-1 and TRBJ2-1, with D possibly matching TRBD2 (5 bases). Trimming stripped 4 bases from V and 3 bases from J, with 13 bases between. The CDR3 is 14 residues long. Germline loops: CDR1 SQVTM, CDR2 ANQGSEA. The CDR3 region has the DNA TGCAGCGTTGGGGAGAGAAATTACTACAATGAGCAGTTCTTC. Amino acid sequence: CSVGERNYYNEQFF.

The chain is built from TRBV3-1 (or the pseudogene TRBV3-2) and TRBJ1-5; D not certain. V lost 0 bases and J 4 bases, leaving 4 bases between the germline ends. From germline, CDR1 is LGHDT and CDR2 YNNKEL (reference sequence). The CDR3 is 13 residues long. In DNA, the CDR3 is TGTGCCAGCAGCCAAGATACGAATCAGCCCCAGCATTTT. It specifies CASSQDTNQPQHF.

V usage is TRBV19 and J usage is TRBJ1-1; D is undetermined. This CDR3 has 16 residues. The germline V gene has CDR1 LNHDA and CDR2 SQIVND (reference sequence). The ends were cut back, 7 bases at V and 0 bases at J, with 18 bases in the middle. CDR3 bases: TGTGCCAGTACCCCATCTATTGGGCAACTGAACACTGAAGCTTTCTTT. Amino acids: CASTPSIGQLNTEAFF.

The chain employs TRBV11-2 and TRBJ1-2; possibly TRBD1 for D (5 bases). Germline V lookup: CDR1 SGHAT, CDR2 FQNNGV. The CDR3 consists of 17 residues. V dropped 5 bases and J dropped 3 bases, with 22 bases sitting between them. The CDR3: CASSPITRQRHHYGYTF. CDR3 nucleotides: TGTGCCAGCAGCCCCATAACTAGACAGAGACACCACTATGGCTACACCTTC.

The chain recombines TRBV27 with TRBJ2-3, with 13 bases identical to TRBD2. Looked up from germline, CDR1 is MNHEY and CDR2 is SMNVEV (reference sequence). The trim removed 5 bases at V and 5 bases at J, leaving 7 bases unmatched. The CDR3 has 16 amino acids. The CDR3 reads CASSPRLAGGLDTQYF. CDR3 sequence (DNA): TGTGCCAGCAGTCCAAGACTAGCGGGAGGATTAGATACGCAGTATTTT.

The chain couples TRBV2 to TRBJ1-2; D perhaps matches TRBD1 (5 bases). Trimming pared 0 bases from V and 8 bases from J, leaving 10 bases between. Germline CDR1 and CDR2: SNHLY and FYNNEI. The CDR3 length is 13 residues. The CDR3 DNA reads as TGTGCCAGCAGTGAAGCAGGGGAGGGAGGCTACACCTTC. It yields the protein CASSEAGEGGYTF.